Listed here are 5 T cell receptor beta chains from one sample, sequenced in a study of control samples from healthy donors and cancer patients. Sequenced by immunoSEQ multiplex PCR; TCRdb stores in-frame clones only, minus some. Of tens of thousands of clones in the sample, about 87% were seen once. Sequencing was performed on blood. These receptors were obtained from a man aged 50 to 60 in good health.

DNA of the CDR3: TGTGCCATCAGTGAGAGGGGGGCTGAAGAGACCCAGTACTTC. Protein: CAISERGAEETQYF. This rearrangement joins TRBV10-3 to TRBJ2-5; either TRBD1 or TRBD2 may supply D (6 bases each). V was shortened by 2 bases and J by 3 bases, with 10 bases between the two germline ends. Germline V gene data show CDR1 as ENHRY and CDR2 as SYGVKD. The CDR3 totals 14 residues.

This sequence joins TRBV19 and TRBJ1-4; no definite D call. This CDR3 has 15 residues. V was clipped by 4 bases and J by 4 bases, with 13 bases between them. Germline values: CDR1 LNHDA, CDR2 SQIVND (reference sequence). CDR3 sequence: CASSKGRGNNEKLFF. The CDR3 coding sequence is TGTGCCAGTAGTAAGGGAAGAGGAAATAATGAAAAACTGTTTTTT.

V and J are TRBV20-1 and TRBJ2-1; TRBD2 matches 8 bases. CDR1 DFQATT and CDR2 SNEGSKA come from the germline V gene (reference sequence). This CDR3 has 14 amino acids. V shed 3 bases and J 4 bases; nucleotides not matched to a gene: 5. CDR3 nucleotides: TGCAGTGCTAGTACGGGAGGGAATTACAATGAGCAGTTCTTC. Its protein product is CSASTGGNYNEQFF.

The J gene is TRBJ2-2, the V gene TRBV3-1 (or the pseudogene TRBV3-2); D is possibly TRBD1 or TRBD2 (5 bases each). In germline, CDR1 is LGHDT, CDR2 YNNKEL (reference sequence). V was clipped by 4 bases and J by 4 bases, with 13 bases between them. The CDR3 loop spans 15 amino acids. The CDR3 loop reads CASSPMGVGTGELFF. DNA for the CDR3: TGTGCCAGCAGCCCTATGGGGGTTGGCACCGGGGAGCTGTTTTTT.

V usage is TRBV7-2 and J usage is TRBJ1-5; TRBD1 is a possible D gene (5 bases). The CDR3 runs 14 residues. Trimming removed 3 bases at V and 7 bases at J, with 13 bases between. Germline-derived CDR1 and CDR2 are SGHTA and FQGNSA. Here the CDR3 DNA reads TGTGCCAGCAGCTTCCGCCCACGGGACCAGCCCCAGCATTTT. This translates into CASSFRPRDQPQHF.